The 5 T cell receptor beta chains below come from one sample, sequenced in a study of blood T cell repertoires in COVID-19. Sequencing used immunoSEQ multiplex PCR; TCRdb keeps in-frame clones, though not all of them. The profile shows about 190,000 clones, approximately 81% of them singletons. Sequenced sample: peripheral blood. The source is a woman of 80 years or more with active or convalescent COVID-19.

This chain connects TRBV6-6 to TRBJ1-2; 10 bases line up with TRBD1. Germline CDR1 and CDR2: MNHNY and SVGAGI (reference sequence). V dropped 6 bases and J dropped 8; count of bases not matched to a gene: 12. The CDR3 spans 15 residues. CDR3 nucleotide sequence: TGTGCCAGCAGGACTTTACGGGACAGGGGTCTGGGCTACACCTTC. It is translated as CASRTLRDRGLGYTF.

This rearrangement joins TRBV18 to TRBJ1-1, with 8 bases fitting TRBD1. The CDR3 has 15 residues. Germline V gene data show CDR1 as KGHSH and CDR2 as LQKENI. V lost 3 bases to trimming and J lost 2 bases; unmatched junction nucleotides: 5. CDR3 protein: CASSPRTGRNTEAFF. CDR3 in DNA: TGTGCCAGCTCACCGCGGACAGGGCGAAACACTGAAGCTTTCTTT.

The chain uses TRBV5-6 and TRBJ1-1; D might be TRBD1 (5 bases). CDR1 and CDR2 from the germline V gene are SGHDT and YYEEEE. This CDR3 has 14 amino acids. V was pared by 2 bases and J by 1 base, with 9 bases between. The CDR3 DNA reads TGTGCCAGCAGCTTAGGCGGGGCGAACACTGAAGCTTTCTTT. Protein sequence: CASSLGGANTEAFF.

This clone appeared a few times. V and J are TRBV12-3 or TRBV12-4 and TRBJ1-2; 8 positions agree with TRBD1. V lost 3 bases, J lost 5 bases, and 2 bases stayed unmatched. The CDR3 totals 13 residues. The CDR3 loop is CASSLGQEYGYTF. In DNA form, the CDR3 reads TGTGCCAGCAGTTTGGGACAGGAGTATGGCTACACCTTC.

This clone was counted between two and nine times. V is TRBV28 and J is TRBJ1-2, with D possibly matching TRBD1 (5 bases). With 5 bases removed from V and 8 bases from J, the gap between germline ends came to 21 bases. This CDR3 region has 15 residues. Germline assignment: CDR1 MDHEN and CDR2 SYDVKM. CDR3 region: CASSLPLVGGAGYTF. For the CDR3, the DNA is TGTGCCAGCAGTCTTCCGTTAGTCGGGGGTGCGGGCTACACCTTC.